These 10 T cell receptor beta chains were all obtained from the same sample, sequenced in a study of cytomegalovirus exposure and HLA in healthy donors. Clones were read by immunoSEQ multiplex PCR, and TCRdb kept only the in-frame ones, dropping some. Seen here are about 110,000 clones, approximately 94% observed once, and the top ten hold roughly 0.66%. The sample was PBMCs. The receptor set was obtained from a woman between 18 and 29 years old in good health and CMV-seronegative.

The CDR3, as DNA: TGTGCCAGCAGCCAAGATTTAGTGGCGGCCTCCTATAATTCACCCCTCCACTTT. Its protein product is CASSQDLVAASYNSPLHF. This chain connects TRBV4-2 to TRBJ1-6; D unclear. Trimming removed 0 bases from V and 0 bases from J, with 12 bases in between. The length of the CDR3 is 18 residues. Looked up from germline, CDR1 is LGHNA and CDR2 is YNFKEQ.

The chain combines TRBV5-1 with TRBJ2-1, with 11 bases identical to TRBD2. Germline values: CDR1 SGHRS, CDR2 YFSETQ. The CDR3 consists of 17 residues. The junction had 11 bases not matched to a gene; V was cut back by 4 bases and J by 5 bases. CDR3 bases: TGCGCCAGCAGCCCATCCCCTAGCGGGGGGCCAAACAATGAGCAGTTCTTC. Encoded protein: CASSPSPSGGPNNEQFF.

V is TRBV7-2 and J is TRBJ1-5; 9 bases are a match to TRBD1. Germline values: CDR1 SGHTA, CDR2 FQGNSA. There are 18 residues in the CDR3. J lost 0 bases, V lost 3 bases, and 9 bases had no gene match. CDR3: CASSFSGTGSGSNQPQHF. The DNA of the CDR3 is TGTGCCAGCAGCTTTTCCGGGACAGGGTCCGGTAGCAATCAGCCCCAGCATTTT.

V is TRBV19 and J is TRBJ2-2; D unclear. The CDR3 runs to 13 residues. Germline V gene lookup returns CDR1 LNHDA and CDR2 SQIVND (reference sequence). The V end lost 9 bases, the J end lost 5 bases, and 13 bases lay between the germline ends. CDR3 protein: CASRGQLTGELFF. CDR3 coding DNA: TGTGCCAGCCGTGGGCAGCTTACCGGGGAGCTGTTTTTT.

The chain has TRBV9 and TRBJ1-2; 7 nucleotides align to TRBD1. Germline-derived CDR1 and CDR2 are SGDLS and YYNGEE. The J segment lost 3 bases and the V segment lost 1 base, leaving 21 bases of the junction unmatched. The CDR3 extends over 20 amino acids. In DNA, the CDR3 is TGTGCCAGCAGCGTATATGCGGCGGGGTTCGAGACAGGGAAAGACTATGGCTACACCTTC. Residues: CASSVYAAGFETGKDYGYTF.

This chain joins TRBV7-9 and TRBJ2-3; 11 bases are shared with TRBD2. The V gene end was trimmed by 1 base and the J gene end by 4 bases; junction bases not matched to a gene: 4. The CDR3 is made up of 16 amino acids. Per the germline V gene, CDR1 is SEHNR and CDR2 is FQNEAQ (reference sequence). The CDR3 DNA sequence: TGTGCCAGCAGCTTAGGTGTAGCGGGGGGGCCAGATACGCAGTATTTT. Translated, it gives CASSLGVAGGPDTQYF.

This chain connects TRBV7-3 to TRBJ2-7, with 7 bases identical to TRBD1. Germline V gene data show CDR1 as SGHTA and CDR2 as FQGTGA. This CDR3 comprises 15 residues. The J segment lost 2 bases and the V segment lost 0 bases, leaving 4 bases of the junction unmatched. The CDR3, as DNA: TGTGCCAGCAGCTTAACACCCGGGACAGCCTACGAGCAGTACTTC. It is translated as CASSLTPGTAYEQYF. The full variable domain, rest sourced from reference TRBV7-3 and TRBJ2-7, is GAGVSQTPSNKVTEKGKYVELRCDPISGHTALYWYRQSLGQGPEFLIYFQGTGAADDSGLPNDRFFAVRPEGSVSTLKIQRTERGDSAVYLCASSLTPGTAYEQYFGPGTRLTVT.

The chain is built from TRBV28 and TRBJ1-6; D ambiguous. The CDR3 contains 15 residues. Germline assignment: CDR1 MDHEN and CDR2 SYDVKM. Trimming left V 5 bases short and J 9 bases short, with 17 bases between. This CDR3 is CASSGGLASGSPLHF. The CDR3 DNA sequence: TGTGCCAGCAGTGGAGGTCTAGCGTCTGGTTCACCCCTCCACTTT.

The CDR3 DNA sequence: TGTGCCAGCAGTTATCTTGGGACAGGGTGGGTTGGCTACACCTTC. It yields the protein CASSYLGTGWVGYTF. The chain uses TRBV6-5 and TRBJ1-2; the match to TRBD1 covers 9 bases. V was pared by 3 bases and J by 7 bases, with 9 bases of the junction left unmatched. The CDR3 contains 15 residues. Per the germline V gene, CDR1 is MNHEY and CDR2 is SVGAGI.

The chain has TRBV7-2 and TRBJ2-4, with TRBD2 matching 11 bases. The ends lost 5 bases at V and 6 bases at J; junction bases unmatched: 3. This CDR3 has 14 residues. From germline, CDR1 is SGHTA and CDR2 FQGNSA. The CDR3 is CASSGGTSGNIQYF. As DNA, the CDR3 is TGTGCCAGCAGCGGAGGGACTAGCGGAAACATTCAGTACTTC.